The 28 T cell receptor beta chains reported below all come from one sample, sequenced in a study of cytomegalovirus exposure and HLA in healthy donors. The PCR employed 60 Vbeta primers together with 13 Jbeta primers. This table comes from immunoSEQ multiplex PCR, and its TCRdb copy is limited to in-frame clones, with some not included. The table has over 150,000 clones, roughly 77% seen once. Specimen: PBMCs. The receptor set was obtained from a woman between 45 and 60 years old in good health and CMV-seropositive.

The chain joins TRBV6-1 to TRBJ2-3; D unclear. This CDR3 spans 13 amino acids. CDR1 is MNHNS, CDR2 SASEGT, per germline. Between the trimmed V and J ends, which lost 5 bases and 1 base, there was a span of 7 bases. The CDR3 DNA reads TGTGCCAGCAGTTCCTACGGCACAGATACGCAGTATTTT. Translation: CASSSYGTDTQYF.

This clone was seen once. The chain employs TRBV6-1 and TRBJ2-3; D remains unclear. Trimming removed 5 bases from V and 2 bases from J, with 8 bases in between. The CDR3 contains 13 residues. Germline CDR1 is MNHNS and CDR2 is SASEGT. CDR3 coding DNA: TGTGCCAGCAGTTTTACAGCCACAGATACGCAGTATTTT. This sequence encodes CASSFTATDTQYF.

The chain is built from TRBV15 and TRBJ2-7; D perhaps matches TRBD2 (5 bases). V dropped 1 base and J dropped 2 bases, with 9 bases sitting between them. This CDR3 has 14 residues. Germline V lookup: CDR1 LNHNV, CDR2 YYDKDF (reference sequence). The CDR3 region is CATSRGGIPYEQYF. DNA of the CDR3: TGTGCCACCAGCAGAGGAGGGATCCCCTACGAGCAGTACTTC.

This chain uses TRBV7-2 with TRBJ2-5, with D unclear. The DNA end is a closer match to TRBJ2-7, so the J assignment may be wrong. The germline V gene has CDR1 SGHTA and CDR2 FQGNSA. This CDR3 is built from 15 residues. CDR3 in DNA: TGTGCCAGCAGCTTAGAGTTCCGGAGTTCCTACGAGCAGTACTTC. This sequence encodes CASSLEFRSSYEQYF.

This clone was found once. The chain combines TRBV9 with TRBJ2-7; D is possibly TRBD2 (6 bases). The V gene lost 0 bases and the J gene lost 3 bases, with 10 bases spanning the gap. This CDR3 is built from 14 residues. The germline gives CDR1 SGDLS, CDR2 YYNGEE. The CDR3 coding sequence is TGTGCCAGCAGCGTAGCGGGAGAGGTCTACGAGCAGTACTTC. Amino acids: CASSVAGEVYEQYF.

CDR3 nucleotide sequence: TGTGCCAGCAGCTCCTCTAGCGGGCCTTCCTACGAGCAGTACTTC. Translation: CASSSSSGPSYEQYF. This rearrangement joins TRBV7-3 to TRBJ2-5; 8 bases align to TRBD2. The end of the DNA aligns better with TRBJ2-7, so the J call may be wrong. The CDR3 is 15 amino acids. The germline V gene encodes CDR1 SGHTA and CDR2 FQGTGA.

J is TRBJ1-1 and V is TRBV15, with 7 bases matching TRBD1. The V and J ends lost 7 bases and 4 bases, in that order; junction bases with no gene match: 9. The V gene's germline CDR1 is LNHNV and CDR2 YYDKDF (reference sequence). The CDR3 has 14 amino acids. DNA of the CDR3: TGTGCCACCACCTTGGACAGGAGTGCCACTGAAGCTTTCTTT. Translating gives CATTLDRSATEAFF. The full variable domain, its missing parts supplied by reference TRBV15 and TRBJ1-1, is DAMVIQNPRYQVTQFGKPVTLSCSQTLNHNVMYWYQQKSSQAPKLLFHYYDKDFNNEADTPDNFQSRRPNTSFCFLDIRSPGLGDTAMYLCATTLDRSATEAFFGQGTRLTVV.

This clone was detected once. This rearrangement joins TRBV19 to TRBJ2-7; a weak D match, TRBD2 (6 bases). The V gene's germline CDR1 is LNHDA and CDR2 SQIVND (reference sequence). This CDR3 comprises 14 residues. With 6 bases removed from V and 5 bases from J, the gap between germline ends came to 17 bases. CDR3 nucleotide sequence: TGTGCCAGTAGGACCGTCGGGGGATCCCACGAGCAGTACTTC. Its protein is CASRTVGGSHEQYF.

The chain has TRBV18 and TRBJ2-1; 7 bases agree with TRBD1. Germline values: CDR1 KGHSH, CDR2 LQKENI. This CDR3 comprises 16 residues. The V segment lost 3 bases and the J segment 8 bases; nucleotides outside the gene matches: 13. CDR3 amino acids: CASSPVKAFTGDEQFF. CDR3 nucleotides: TGTGCCAGCTCACCGGTGAAGGCCTTCACAGGGGATGAGCAGTTCTTC.

As to this clone: Germline and junction disagree at one end, which may indicate a read error. The same CDR3 can be traced to other DNA sequences in this sample. The chain couples TRBV9 to TRBJ1-1; TRBD1 is a possible D gene (6 bases). CDR1 and CDR2 (germline): SGDLS, YYNGEE. CDR3 size: 16 residues. The CDR3 spells CASSVDVRGGDTEAFF. The CDR3 bases are TGTGCCAGCAGCGTAGATGTAAGGGGAGGGGACACTGAAGCCTTCTTT.

The J gene is TRBJ2-1, the V gene TRBV5-1, with TRBD1 identical over 10 bases. The V and J ends lost 5 bases and 8 bases, in that order; junction bases with no gene match: 10. In germline, CDR1 is SGHRS, CDR2 YFSETQ. The CDR3 runs 15 residues. The CDR3 is CASSTGTGAPDEQFF. The CDR3 region has the DNA TGCGCCAGCAGTACCGGGACAGGGGCTCCTGATGAGCAGTTCTTC.

This clone was picked up a small number of times. The chain employs TRBV28 and TRBJ1-5; weak D call: TRBD1 (6 bases). Between the trimmed V and J ends, which lost 7 bases and 4 bases, there was a span of 14 bases. Germline V lookup: CDR1 MDHEN, CDR2 SYDVKM. This CDR3 spans 14 amino acids. CDR3 residues: CASTSWTENQPQHF. CDR3 DNA sequence: TGTGCCAGCACCTCTTGGACAGAAAATCAGCCCCAGCATTTT.

The chain combines TRBV11-2 with TRBJ2-4, with D perhaps TRBD2 (5 bases). V lost 1 base, J lost 5 bases, and 12 bases lay in between. The germline CDR1 and CDR2 sequences are SGHAT and FQNNGV. This CDR3 is built from 15 residues. CDR3: CASSLGALRENIQYF. The DNA for the CDR3 is TGTGCCAGCAGCTTAGGAGCGTTGCGGGAAAACATTCAGTACTTC.

The chain links TRBV15 to TRBJ1-4; the D is unclear. V was pared by 9 bases and J by 0 bases, with 17 bases between. Germline CDR1 is LNHNV and CDR2 is YYDKDF (reference sequence). The CDR3 consists of 16 residues. The CDR3 region is CATKRGGMATNEKLFF. CDR3 nucleotide sequence: TGTGCCACTAAGAGAGGAGGAATGGCAACTAATGAAAAACTGTTTTTT.

This chain connects TRBV20-1 to TRBJ2-3; perhaps TRBD2 as D (5 bases). Germline lookup yields CDR1 DFQATT and CDR2 SNEGSKA (reference sequence). The CDR3 runs 11 residues. This chain's CDR3 is CLPGDTDTQYF. The CDR3 DNA follows: TGCCTCCCCGGGGACACAGATACGCAGTATTTT.

This chain connects TRBV11-3 to TRBJ2-1; 7 bases fit TRBD2. Per the germline V gene, CDR1 is SGHNT and CDR2 is YENEEA. The CDR3 runs to 15 residues. With V trimmed by 5 bases and J by 0 bases, 4 bases remained unmatched. The CDR3 spells CASSRGGSSYNEQFF. As DNA, the CDR3 is TGTGCCAGCAGCCGGGGAGGGAGCTCCTACAATGAGCAGTTCTTC.

This chain links TRBV4-3 with TRBJ2-3; 7 bases match TRBD2. V lost 1 base, J lost 1 base, and 14 bases stayed unmatched. This CDR3 is 19 amino acids long. CDR1 is LGHNA and CDR2 is YSLEER in the germline V gene. The CDR3 sequence: CASSQADLAWGGGTDTQYF. The CDR3 DNA is TGCGCCAGCAGCCAAGCTGACCTAGCGTGGGGGGGTGGCACAGATACGCAGTATTTT.

The gene calls are TRBV10-1 and TRBJ1-2; 10 bases agree with TRBD1. The CDR3 extends over 18 amino acids. J was trimmed by 4 bases and V by 2 bases; bases with no gene match: 13. The germline CDR1 and CDR2 sequences are WNHNN and SYGVQD (reference sequence). The CDR3 bases are TGCGCCAGCAGTGAGGACAGGGGGCACCCTTCTAATATCTATGGCTACACCTTC. It encodes CASSEDRGHPSNIYGYTF.

The chain combines TRBV7-2 with TRBJ2-5; TRBD1 agrees at 10 bases. The trim removed 2 bases at V and 5 bases at J, leaving 5 bases unmatched. Germline values: CDR1 SGHTA, CDR2 FQGNSA. The CDR3 runs to 15 residues. CDR3 residues: CASSLSRTGGETQYF. Written as DNA, the CDR3 is TGTGCCAGCAGCTTATCCCGGACAGGGGGTGAGACCCAGTACTTC.

The rearrangement links TRBV7-8 to TRBJ2-3; possible D gene TRBD2, 6 bases. Germline V lookup: CDR1 SGHVS, CDR2 FQNEAQ. The CDR3 runs to 14 residues. V was trimmed by 3 bases and J by 5 bases, leaving 12 bases between them. DNA for the CDR3: TGTGCCAGCAGCTTGCCGGGAGTAGGAGATACGCAGTATTTT. Translated, it gives CASSLPGVGDTQYF.

The chain couples TRBV7-2 to TRBJ1-4, with 9 bases that match TRBD1. Unmatched junction bases numbered 10, after V lost 1 base and J lost 4 bases. CDR1 is SGHTA, CDR2 FQGNSA, per germline. The CDR3 totals 18 residues. As DNA, the CDR3 is TGTGCCAGCAGCTTAGACCCTCCAGGGACAGGGCTTAATGAAAAACTGTTTTTT. Translation gives CASSLDPPGTGLNEKLFF.

The chain links TRBV5-1 to TRBJ2-5; TRBD2 agrees at 10 bases. Germline CDR1 and CDR2: SGHRS and YFSETQ. Trimming removed 4 bases from V and 5 bases from J; junction bases left unmatched: 8. This CDR3 is 15 amino acids long. The CDR3: CASSPSSGSGETQYF. CDR3 coding DNA: TGCGCCAGCAGCCCCTCTAGCGGGAGTGGGGAGACCCAGTACTTC.

The CDR3 nucleotides read TGTGCCAGCAGCCAATATAGCGGGAGTTACAATGAGCAGTTCTTC. Amino acid sequence: CASSQYSGSYNEQFF. The chain links TRBV4-2 to TRBJ2-1, with 9 bases lining up with TRBD2. Germline V gene lookup returns CDR1 LGHNA and CDR2 YNFKEQ. This CDR3 is 15 amino acids long. V was pared by 2 bases and J by 4 bases, with 3 bases of the junction left unmatched.

The J gene is TRBJ2-4, the V gene TRBV2; a weak D match, TRBD2 (6 bases). CDR1 is SNHLY, CDR2 FYNNEI, per germline. The V end was cut by 7 bases, the J end by 6 bases, with 16 bases between. The CDR3 consists of 14 residues. Here the CDR3 DNA reads TGTGCCAGCACAAGACTAGACGGAGTAAACATTCAGTACTTC. Amino acid sequence: CASTRLDGVNIQYF.

V and J are TRBV4-1 and TRBJ1-5; TRBD1 matches 7 bases. CDR1 is MGHRA and CDR2 is YSYEKL in the germline V gene. Trimming cost V 2 bases and J 6 bases; bases outside gene matches: 1. The CDR3 totals 13 residues. The CDR3 region is CASSQTGAQPQHF. CDR3 sequence (DNA): TGCGCCAGCAGCCAAACAGGGGCTCAGCCCCAGCATTTT.

This chain connects TRBV5-8 to TRBJ2-1; TRBD2 is a possible D gene (7 bases). The CDR3 consists of 20 residues. CDR1 is SGHTS, CDR2 YDEGEE, per germline. Deletions cut 4 bases from V and 3 bases from J, with 29 bases between. CDR3 in DNA: TGTGCCAGCAGCCCAACCCGAGGGGGAGGAAACAGGGACTACTACAATGAGCAGTTCTTC. Translation: CASSPTRGGGNRDYYNEQFF.

This chain links TRBV11-3 with TRBJ2-3, with 9 positions matching TRBD1. V shed 9 bases, J shed 0 bases, and the junction held 7 bases outside the gene matches. The CDR3 sequence is 15 residues long. Germline V gene lookup returns CDR1 SGHNT and CDR2 YENEEA. The CDR3 loop reads CASSRTGVSTDTQYF. Written as DNA, the CDR3 is TGTGCCAGTAGCCGGACAGGGGTGAGCACAGATACGCAGTATTTT.

J is TRBJ2-1 and V is TRBV6-1, with a weak D call TRBD1 (5 bases). CDR1 and CDR2 from the germline V gene are MNHNS and SASEGT. This CDR3 spans 15 amino acids. Trimming cost V 5 bases and J 2 bases, with 13 bases left between them. Here the CDR3 DNA reads TGTGCCAGCAGTAGAGGCAGGGCAACCTACAATGAGCAGTTCTTC. This codes for CASSRGRATYNEQFF.